Listed below are T cell receptor beta chains from one sample, sequenced in a study of blood T cells in healthy people across ages. TCRdb reanalysed the 5' RACE reads using MiXCR and keeps one entry per CDR3 protein. The sample comprises around 1,100,000 distinct CDR3 sequences, less than 45% of which are singletons, and under 15% rests with the top ten. The sequenced material came from blood. Receptors originate from a young man in good health. Each CDR3 is given with its conserved first and last residue. The D gene is left open where the match is weak. Clone size is not always given. Where it is, it says once, few, many or a class for expanded clones.

TRBV2	TRBD1	once	TRBJ1-2	CASRRGQTSYGYTF	TGTGCCAGCAGGCGGGGACAGACATCCTATGGCTACACCTTC
TRBV6-1	TRBD1	few	TRBJ2-1	CASRDRGPLQLKYNEQFF	TGTGCCAGCAGAGACAGGGGGCCACTTCAACTCAAATACAATGAGCAGTTCTTC
TRBV2	-	-	TRBJ2-2	CASNPGLGTGELFF	TGTGCCAGCAATCCGGGGCTCGGCACCGGGGAGCTGTTTTTT
TRBV11-2	-	-	TRBJ2-1	CAGSPGQNNEQFF	TGTGCCGGCAGCCCAGGACAAAACAATGAGCAGTTCTTC
TRBV6-2/TRBV6-3	TRBD2	few	TRBJ2-7	CASSYATSGGYLSSYEQYF	TGTGCCAGCAGTTACGCCACTAGCGGGGGCTACCTTAGCTCCTACGAGCAGTACTTC
TRBV5-1	-	-	TRBJ2-2	CAGRDTYTGELFF	TGCGCCGGACGGGACACATACACCGGGGAGCTGTTTTTT
TRBV5-5	TRBD1	few	TRBJ1-2	CASSYGQETYGYTF	TGTGCCAGCAGCTATGGACAGGAGACCTATGGCTACACCTTC
TRBV15	-	-	TRBJ2-7	CATSRDRVTYEQYF	TGTGCCACCAGCAGAGATCGGGTCACCTACGAGCAGTACTTC
TRBV4-2	TRBD1	few	TRBJ1-6	CASSLRQGDLGVSPLHF	TGTGCCAGCAGCTTAAGACAGGGGGACTTAGGTGTTTCACCCCTCCACTTT
TRBV7-9	TRBD1	few	TRBJ2-3	CASSFPIPDRGLSTDTQYF	TGTGCCAGCAGCTTCCCAATACCCGACAGGGGTCTAAGTACAGATACGCAGTATTTT
TRBV10-3	-	once	TRBJ2-2	CAISESTRITGELFF	TGTGCCATCAGTGAGTCGACCCGCATAACCGGGGAGCTGTTTTTT
TRBV7-2	TRBD1	many	TRBJ1-2	CASRRSTGGVHYGYTF	TGTGCCAGCAGGCGGTCGACAGGGGGCGTTCACTATGGCTACACCTTC
TRBV9	-	few	TRBJ2-4	CASSVGTVAKNIQYF	TGTGCCAGCAGCGTAGGGACGGTAGCCAAAAACATTCAGTACTTC
TRBV6-4	TRBD2	-	TRBJ2-4	CASSPSGGGKQYF	TGCGCCAGCAGTCCTAGCGGGGGTGGCAAGCAGTACTTC
TRBV7-7	TRBD1	few	TRBJ1-2	CASRTDRGLIYGYTF	TGTGCCAGCAGAACTGACAGGGGGCTTATCTATGGCTACACCTTC
TRBV12-5	-	-	TRBJ1-2	CASGVFRVNYGYTF	TGTGCTAGTGGTGTGTTCAGGGTAAACTATGGCTACACCTTC
TRBV7-2	-	-	TRBJ1-2	CASSLRDTHGYTF	TGTGCCAGCAGCCTCCGGGACACCCATGGCTACACCTTC
TRBV7-9	-	many	TRBJ1-1	CASSSGRMNTEAFF	TGTGCCAGCAGCTCCGGACGGATGAACACTGAAGCTTTCTTT
TRBV7-2	TRBD2	-	TRBJ2-3	CATRGGGAADTQYF	TGTGCCACCCGGGGCGGGGGGGCCGCAGATACGCAGTATTTT
TRBV6-5	-	once	TRBJ2-3	CASSYYGLTSTDTQYF	TGTGCCAGCAGTTACTACGGTTTAACTAGCACAGATACGCAGTATTTT
TRBV3-1	TRBD1	many	TRBJ1-2	CASSRDRGFYGYTF	TGTGCCAGCAGCCGGGACAGGGGTTTCTATGGCTACACCTTC
TRBV12-3/TRBV12-4	-	-	TRBJ2-7	CASSEQADYEQYF	TGTGCCAGCAGCGAACAGGCGGATTACGAGCAGTACTTC
TRBV9	TRBD1	-	TRBJ2-7	CASSVSGTGHYEQYF	TGTGCCAGCAGCGTATCGGGGACAGGGCATTACGAGCAGTACTTC
TRBV11-3	TRBD1	few	TRBJ2-2	CASSSGVGQGSLAGELFF	TGTGCCAGCAGCTCGGGTGTTGGACAGGGAAGTTTGGCCGGGGAGCTGTTTTTT
TRBV7-6	TRBD1	-	TRBJ1-4	CASSPDETGGNEKLFF	TGTGCCAGCAGCCCTGATGAGACAGGGGGAAATGAAAAACTGTTTTTT
TRBV10-3	-	many	TRBJ1-2	CAISEGASNYGYTF	TGTGCCATCAGTGAAGGCGCGTCTAACTATGGCTACACCTTC
TRBV7-9	-	few	TRBJ2-1	CASSPPRQYNEQFF	TGTGCCAGCAGCCCTCCTAGACAGTACAATGAGCAGTTCTTC
TRBV4-3	-	-	TRBJ2-2	CASSQATGTYTGELFF	TGCGCCAGCAGCCAAGCCACCGGGACCTACACCGGGGAGCTGTTTTTT
TRBV12-3/TRBV12-4	-	-	TRBJ1-1	CASTRGGQNTEAFF	TGTGCCAGCACCCGGGGAGGGCAGAACACTGAAGCTTTCTTT
TRBV28	-	-	TRBJ2-7	CASSFRTDYNEQYF	TGTGCCAGCAGTTTTAGGACGGACTACAATGAGCAGTACTTC
TRBV5-6	-	many	TRBJ2-5	CASSSWGAQYF	TGTGCCAGCAGCTCATGGGGGGCCCAGTACTTC
TRBV20-1	-	-	TRBJ1-6	CSANTRGDPNSPLHF	TGCAGTGCCAACACCCGAGGGGACCCTAATTCACCCCTCCACTTT
TRBV7-3	TRBD2	-	TRBJ2-1	CASSLNPGGGGLSEQFF	TGTGCCAGCAGCTTAAACCCCGGGGGCGGGGGGCTCAGTGAGCAGTTCTTC
TRBV20-1	-	few	TRBJ2-1	CSARDSKSSYNEQFF	TGCAGTGCTAGAGATAGTAAGAGCTCCTACAATGAGCAGTTCTTC
TRBV13	-	-	TRBJ1-6	CASSLGSTGNSPLHF	TGTGCCAGCAGCTTAGGGTCAACAGGGAATTCACCCCTCCACTTT
TRBV6-5	-	-	TRBJ2-7	CASSYIGNNEQYF	TGTGCCAGCAGTTACATTGGGAACAATGAGCAGTACTTC
TRBV5-1	-	-	TRBJ2-7	CASRSSGTLYEQYF	TGCGCCAGCAGGTCCTCCGGGACACTCTACGAGCAGTACTTC
TRBV7-2	TRBD2	few	TRBJ2-1	CASSLELAGGNEQFF	TGCGCCAGCAGCTTGGAACTAGCGGGGGGAAATGAGCAGTTCTTC
TRBV7-9	TRBD1	many	TRBJ1-6	CASSFTGQYNSPLHF	TGTGCCAGCAGCTTCACGGGACAGTATAATTCACCCCTCCACTTT
TRBV4-2	-	-	TRBJ1-3	CASSAIRGGAGNTIYF	TGTGCCAGCAGCGCAATAAGGGGGGGCGCTGGAAACACCATATATTTT
TRBV29-1	-	-	TRBJ1-6	CSVALGKGNSPLHF	TGCAGCGTTGCCCTGGGAAAGGGTAATTCACCCCTCCACTTT
TRBV3-1	TRBD1	-	TRBJ1-4	CASKQGAREKLFF	TGTGCCAGCAAACAGGGGGCGCGTGAAAAACTGTTTTTT
TRBV4-2	TRBD1	once	TRBJ2-4	CASSQDRGAKNIQYF	TGTGCCAGCAGCCAAGACAGGGGGGCCAAAAACATTCAGTACTTC
TRBV9	-	-	TRBJ1-1	CASSVSRDPNTEAFF	TGTGCCAGCAGCGTATCAAGGGATCCGAACACTGAAGCTTTCTTT
TRBV6-2/TRBV6-3	-	-	TRBJ1-5	CASSTQGRVNQPQHF	TGTGCCAGCAGTACTCAGGGGAGAGTTAATCAGCCCCAGCATTTT
TRBV5-1	TRBD1	-	TRBJ1-1	CASSFPGTGLNTEAFF	TGCGCCAGCAGCTTCCCAGGGACAGGGTTAAACACTGAAGCTTTCTTT
TRBV4-2	TRBD2	-	TRBJ2-1	CASSSLVGLAVEQFF	TGTGCCAGCAGCTCCCTTGTCGGACTAGCAGTTGAGCAGTTCTTC
TRBV5-6	-	many	TRBJ1-2	CASSLAGDIYGYTF	TGTGCCAGCAGCTTGGCCGGGGACATCTATGGCTACACCTTC
TRBV7-2	-	few	TRBJ2-7	CASSSLDGLYEQYF	TGTGCCAGCAGCTCCCTGGACGGCCTGTACGAGCAGTACTTC
TRBV2	-	few	TRBJ2-1	CASSEGTGYPYNEQFF	TGTGCCAGCAGTGAAGGGACGGGGTACCCCTACAATGAGCAGTTCTTC
TRBV28	TRBD1	-	TRBJ1-5	CASRTGGTNQPQHF	TGTGCCAGTAGAACAGGGGGCACGAATCAGCCCCAGCATTTT
TRBV2	TRBD1	-	TRBJ2-3	CASTGYRGRSPDTQYF	TGTGCCAGCACGGGGTACAGGGGGCGCAGTCCAGATACGCAGTATTTT
TRBV5-4	-	-	TRBJ2-1	CASSDTGPVQFF	TGTGCCAGCAGCGACACAGGGCCCGTTCAGTTCTTC
TRBV7-9	TRBD2	once	TRBJ2-3	CASRRTSGDTDTQYF	TGTGCCAGCAGACGGACTAGCGGGGATACAGATACGCAGTATTTT
TRBV4-2	-	-	TRBJ1-5	CASSLSLDRDQPQHF	-
TRBV7-9	TRBD1	-	TRBJ1-1	CASSLTGGQVEAFF	TGTGCCAGCAGCTTAACGGGGGGACAGGTTGAAGCTTTCTTT
TRBV4-1	-	-	TRBJ2-2	CASSHRYAGLPGDTGELFF	TGCGCCAGCAGCCATCGATATGCCGGACTCCCTGGGGACACCGGGGAGCTGTTTTTT
TRBV12-3/TRBV12-4	TRBD1	-	TRBJ1-1	CASEHGTGGSAEAFF	TGTGCCAGCGAACACGGGACAGGGGGCTCGGCTGAAGCTTTCTTT
TRBV6-6	-	-	TRBJ1-2	CASSYIQGRTNYGYTF	TGTGCCAGCAGTTACATCCAGGGGCGCACGAACTATGGCTACACCTTC
TRBV12-3/TRBV12-4	TRBD1	few	TRBJ2-1	CASSPRTGWHEQFF	TGTGCCAGCAGTCCACGGACAGGGTGGCATGAGCAGTTCTTC